A selection of T cell receptor beta chains follows, all from one sample in a study of cytomegalovirus exposure and HLA in healthy donors. TCRdb's copy holds only in-frame clones and misses some; the assay was immunoSEQ multiplex PCR. Of over 150,000 clones in the sample, 75% to 85% were seen once. Sequenced sample: PBMCs. These receptors were collected from a woman aged 25 to 39 in good health and CMV-seropositive. The CDR3 runs from the conserved cysteine through the conserved F or W. Each record gives: CDR3 protein, CDR3 DNA, J gene, D gene, V gene. The D gene is left open where the match is weak.

CDR3: CASSFYRDQETQYF
DNA: TGTGCCAGCAGCTTTTACAGGGACCAAGAGACCCAGTACTTC
J: TRBJ2-5
D: -
V: TRBV7-2

CDR3: CASSPRRTDTNTEAFF
DNA: TGTGCCAGCTCACCACGACGGACAGACACCAACACTGAAGCTTTCTTT
J: TRBJ1-1
D: -
V: TRBV18

CDR3: CASSLTGRAYEQYF
DNA: TGCGCCAGCAGCTTGACGGGAAGGGCCTACGAGCAGTACTTC
J: TRBJ2-7
D: -
V: TRBV5-1

CDR3: CAWTGNRETQYF
DNA: TGTGCCTGGACAGGGAATAGGGAGACCCAGTACTTC
J: TRBJ2-5
D: -
V: TRBV30

CDR3: CAISESPQLPSSYNEQFF
DNA: TGTGCCATCAGTGAGTCCCCCCAACTGCCGAGCTCCTACAATGAGCAGTTCTTC
J: TRBJ2-1
D: -
V: TRBV10-3

CDR3: CASGGGPVQETQYF
DNA: TGTGCCAGCGGCGGGGGGCCGGTCCAAGAGACCCAGTACTTC
J: TRBJ2-5
D: TRBD2
V: TRBV28

CDR3: CASTPERQGPYGYTF
DNA: TGTGCCAGCACCCCGGAGAGACAGGGTCCCTATGGCTACACCTTC
J: TRBJ1-2
D: TRBD1
V: TRBV7-8

CDR3: CASSLGGEPETQYF
DNA: TGCGCCAGCAGCTTGGGGGGGGAACCGGAGACCCAGTACTTC
J: TRBJ2-5
D: -
V: TRBV5-1

CDR3: CASSDRTSGKYNEQFF
DNA: TGTGCCAGCAGCGACAGGACTAGCGGCAAATACAATGAGCAGTTCTTC
J: TRBJ2-1
D: TRBD2
V: TRBV4-2

CDR3: CASMGQWNTEAFF
DNA: TGCGCCAGCATGGGACAGTGGAACACTGAAGCTTTCTTT
J: TRBJ1-1
D: TRBD1
V: TRBV10-1

CDR3: CASSQDAGVGGQFF
DNA: TGCGCCAGCAGCCAAGACGCGGGGGTGGGGGGGCAGTTCTTC
J: TRBJ2-1
D: TRBD2
V: TRBV4-3

CDR3: CASSLGSYNEQFF
DNA: TGTGCCAGCAGCCTAGGCTCCTACAATGAGCAGTTCTTC
J: TRBJ2-1
D: -
V: TRBV28

CDR3: CAWDRQANTEAFF
DNA: TGTGCCTGGGACCGACAGGCAAACACTGAAGCTTTCTTT
J: TRBJ1-1
D: -
V: TRBV30